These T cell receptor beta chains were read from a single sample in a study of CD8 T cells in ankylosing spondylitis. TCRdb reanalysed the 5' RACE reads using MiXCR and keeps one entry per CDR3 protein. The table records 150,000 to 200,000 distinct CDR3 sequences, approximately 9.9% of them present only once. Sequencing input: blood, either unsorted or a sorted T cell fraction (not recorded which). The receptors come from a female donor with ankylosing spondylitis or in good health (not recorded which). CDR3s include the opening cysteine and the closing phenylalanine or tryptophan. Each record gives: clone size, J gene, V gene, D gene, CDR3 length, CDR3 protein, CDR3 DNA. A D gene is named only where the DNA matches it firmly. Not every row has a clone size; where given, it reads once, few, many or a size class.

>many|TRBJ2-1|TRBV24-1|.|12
CATSGEENEQFF
TGTGCCACCAGTGGAGAGGAAAATGAGCAGTTCTTC
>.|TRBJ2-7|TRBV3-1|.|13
CASSPGRGNEQYF
TGTGCCAGCAGTCCTGGTCGGGGCAACGAGCAGTACTTC
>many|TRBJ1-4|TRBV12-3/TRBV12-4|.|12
CASSFEVEKLFF
TGTGCCAGCAGTTTCGAAGTCGAAAAACTGTTTTTT
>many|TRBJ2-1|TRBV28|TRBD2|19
CASSLRVGTSAYSYNEQFF
TGTGCCAGCAGTTTACGGGTCGGGACTAGCGCCTACTCCTACAATGAGCAGTTCTTC
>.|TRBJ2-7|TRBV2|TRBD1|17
CASSEGWTGLELHEQYF
TGTGCCAGCAGTGAAGGCTGGACAGGGTTAGAGTTGCACGAGCAGTACTTC
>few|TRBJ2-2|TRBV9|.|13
CASRGVNTGELFF
TGTGCCAGCAGGGGCGTAAACACCGGGGAGCTGTTTTTT
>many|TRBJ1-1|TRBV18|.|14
CASSLDSLNTEAFF
TGTGCCAGCTCCCTGGACAGCCTAAACACTGAAGCTTTCTTT
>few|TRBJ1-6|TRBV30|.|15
CAWSVHGDGNSPLHF
TGTGCCTGGAGTGTACACGGGGACGGGAATTCACCCCTCCACTTT
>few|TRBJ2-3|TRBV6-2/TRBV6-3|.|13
CASTYGTTDTQYF
TGTGCCAGCACTTACGGGACGACAGATACGCAGTATTTT
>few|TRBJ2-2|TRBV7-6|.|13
CASSFVGTGELFF
TGTGCCAGCAGTTTTGTCGGGACCGGGGAGCTGTTTTTT
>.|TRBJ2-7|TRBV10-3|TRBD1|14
CATATGILLDEQYF
TGTGCCACCGCGACAGGGATCCTCTTGGACGAGCAGTACTTC
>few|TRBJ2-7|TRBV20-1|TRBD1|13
CSARRDSSYEQYF
TGCAGTGCTAGGAGGGACAGTTCCTACGAGCAGTACTTC
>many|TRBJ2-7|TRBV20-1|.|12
CSAASSPHEQYF
TGCAGTGCAGCCTCTTCCCCACACGAGCAGTACTTC
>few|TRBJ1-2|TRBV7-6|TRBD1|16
CASSSGQAFANYGYTF
TGTGCCAGCAGCTCCGGACAGGCCTTTGCTAACTATGGCTACACCTTC
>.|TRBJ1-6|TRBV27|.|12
CASAGVNSPLHF
TGTGCCAGCGCCGGGGTTAATTCACCCCTCCACTTT
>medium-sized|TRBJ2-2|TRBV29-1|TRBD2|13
CSASGRDAGELFF
TGCAGCGCCAGCGGGAGAGACGCCGGGGAGCTGTTTTTT
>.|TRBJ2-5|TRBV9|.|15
CASSGGGRVGETQYF
TGTGCCAGCAGCGGTGGGGGCAGGGTCGGAGAGACCCAGTACTTC
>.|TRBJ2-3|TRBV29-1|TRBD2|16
CSVEGGQRDSTDTQYF
TGCAGCGTTGAAGGCGGGCAGCGGGATAGCACAGATACGCAGTATTTT